These 19 T cell receptor beta chains were sequenced from one sample in a study of T cells after yellow fever vaccination. One entry per CDR3 protein results from TCRdb running MiXCR on the 5' RACE reads. The sample has roughly 500,000 distinct CDR3 sequences; about 19% are singletons. Sequencing was performed on PBMCs, taken 15 days after the yellow fever booster vaccination. The receptors come from a man between 25 and 39 years old who received the YFV17D yellow fever vaccine.

This sequence joins TRBV30 and TRBJ2-5, with D maybe TRBD2 (6 bases). The length of the CDR3 is 13 residues. CDR1 and CDR2 (germline): GTSNPN, SVGIG (reference sequence). Trimming left V 0 bases short and J 9 bases short, with 14 bases between. CDR3: CAWSVRGGAAQYF. Here the CDR3 DNA reads TGTGCCTGGAGTGTACGGGGAGGAGCGGCCCAGTACTTC.

This clonotype has a handful of counts. The chain links TRBV7-8 to TRBJ1-5; maybe TRBD1 (6 bases). V was trimmed by 5 bases and J by 0 bases, leaving 11 bases between them. Germline loops: CDR1 SGHVS, CDR2 FQNEAQ. The CDR3 covers 15 residues. The CDR3 bases are TGTGCCAGCAGCACGGACAGCTATAGCAATCAGCCCCAGCATTTT. Protein: CASSTDSYSNQPQHF.

This clonotype showed up just a few times. V usage is TRBV7-2 and J usage is TRBJ2-2, with D maybe TRBD2 (6 bases). The germline V and J ends were trimmed by 2 bases and 5 bases, with 15 bases remaining between them. The CDR3 runs to 16 residues. The V gene's germline CDR1 is SGHTA and CDR2 FQGNSA. The CDR3 loop reads CASSLSSSERTGELFF. CDR3 nucleotides: TGTGCCAGCAGCTTATCGTCTAGCGAGAGAACCGGGGAGCTGTTTTTT.

This clonotype was counted a few times. The chain links TRBV29-1 to TRBJ1-2; possibly TRBD1 for D (6 bases). V lost 4 bases, J lost 7 bases, and 16 bases lay in between. Per germline, CDR1 SQVTM and CDR2 ANQGSEA. The CDR3 has 13 residues. This CDR3 reads CSVAKDGGSGYTF. CDR3 coding DNA: TGCAGCGTTGCCAAAGACGGGGGCTCTGGCTACACCTTC. Full variable domain (outside the CDR3, taken from reference TRBV29-1 and TRBJ1-2): SAVISQKPSRDICQRGTSLTIQCQVDSQVTMMFWYRQQPGQSLTLIATANQGSEATYESGFVIDKFPISRPNLTFSTLTVSNMSPEDSSIYLCSVAKDGGSGYTFGSGTRLTVV.

A few counts support this clonotype. The chain uses TRBV12-3 or TRBV12-4 and TRBJ2-3; D unresolved. This CDR3 has 12 residues. V was shortened by 6 bases and J by 7 bases, with 11 bases between the two germline ends. The CDR3 is CASRTGLHTQYF. The CDR3 region has the DNA TGTGCCAGCAGGACCGGGCTACATACGCAGTATTTT.

This sequence joins TRBV7-2 and TRBJ1-1; D perhaps matches TRBD1 (6 bases). V was cut by 5 bases and J by 1 base, with 14 bases left in between. The CDR3 contains 15 residues. CDR1 and CDR2 (germline): SGHTA, FQGNSA. Here the CDR3 reads CASSLWGGANTEAFF. As DNA, the CDR3 is TGTGCCAGCAGCCTCTGGGGGGGCGCGAACACTGAAGCTTTCTTT.

The genes are TRBV5-4 and TRBJ2-5; 8 bases are a match to TRBD1. The germline V gene has CDR1 SGHNT and CDR2 YYREEE (reference sequence). This CDR3 spans 16 amino acids. The J segment lost 0 bases and the V segment lost 5 bases, leaving 9 bases of the junction unmatched. The CDR3 nucleotides are TGTGCCAGCAGTACCGGGACAGGCAGGTACCAAGAGACCCAGTACTTC. Encoded protein: CASSTGTGRYQETQYF.

The genes are TRBV14 and TRBJ2-2; D remains unclear. Germline-derived CDR1 and CDR2 are SGHDN and FVKESK. The germline V and J ends were trimmed by 5 bases and 9 bases, with 16 bases remaining between them. The CDR3 runs 14 residues. CDR3 sequence reads: CASSEGHGNRELFF. The DNA of the CDR3 is TGTGCCAGCAGCGAAGGCCACGGCAATAGGGAGCTGTTTTTT.

This clonotype was counted once. The V gene is TRBV5-1, the J gene TRBJ2-1; 8 bases are a match to TRBD2. Germline V gene lookup returns CDR1 SGHRS and CDR2 YFSETQ. Trimming removed 4 bases from V and 4 bases from J; junction bases left unmatched: 10. The CDR3 length is 16 residues. The CDR3 DNA sequence: TGCGCCAGCAGCCCGGCGGGGGTAGCGGGGTACAATGAGCAGTTCTTC. Translated, it gives CASSPAGVAGYNEQFF.

The chain uses TRBV20-1 and TRBJ2-3; D assignment may be TRBD1 or TRBD2 (5 bases each). Germline CDR1 is DFQATT and CDR2 is SNEGSKA (reference sequence). This CDR3 is built from 14 residues. Between the trimmed V and J ends, which lost 6 bases and 2 bases, there was a span of 15 bases. CDR3 in DNA: TGCAGTGCCCCGGGACGATTAAACACAGATACGCAGTATTTT. Translating it yields CSAPGRLNTDTQYF.

This clonotype was counted between two and nine times. The rearrangement links TRBV12-3 or TRBV12-4 to TRBJ2-2, with TRBD2 matching 13 bases. V was clipped by 1 base and J by 8 bases; unmatched bases: 13. This CDR3 spans 19 amino acids. The CDR3 coding sequence is TGTGCCAGCAGTTTAGTCCCCAGCAGGACTAGCGGGAGATCAGGGGAGCTGTTTTTT. Translated: CASSLVPSRTSGRSGELFF.

This clonotype was detected a few times. The chain employs TRBV2 and TRBJ2-5; D gene ambiguous. Per germline, CDR1 SNHLY and CDR2 FYNNEI. The CDR3 has 12 residues. V was clipped by 3 bases and J by 4 bases, with 6 bases between them. Here the CDR3 DNA reads TGTGCCAGCAGTGAGCCAGGAGAGACCCAGTACTTC. This gives the protein CASSEPGETQYF.

This clonotype was observed a few times. The chain carries TRBV4-3 and TRBJ2-1; 10 nucleotides align to TRBD2. CDR1 and CDR2 (germline): LGHNA, YSLEER. The V gene end was trimmed by 4 bases and the J gene end by 5 bases; junction bases not matched to a gene: 8. CDR3 length: 16 amino acids. The DNA of the CDR3 is TGCGCCAGCAGCCCCATAACTAGCGGGGTGAACAATGAGCAGTTCTTC. Amino acid sequence: CASSPITSGVNNEQFF.

This clonotype showed up just a few times. The chain couples TRBV12-3 or TRBV12-4 to TRBJ2-7, with D maybe TRBD1 (8 bases). The CDR3 is made up of 15 amino acids. The V and J ends lost 3 bases and 3 bases respectively, with 15 bases between them. The CDR3 DNA reads as TGTGCCAGCAGTTTCGGACAGGGAGGGTACTACGAGCAGTACTTC. Protein product: CASSFGQGGYYEQYF.

This clonotype has just a few counts. The chain recombines TRBV24-1 with TRBJ2-7; weak D call: TRBD1 (6 bases). Trimming removed 2 bases at V and 3 bases at J, with 16 bases between. CDR3 length: 16 amino acids. Per germline, CDR1 KGHDR and CDR2 SFDVKD. DNA of the CDR3: TGTGCCACCAGTGATTCAATGGACAGTGATAGCTACGAGCAGTACTTC. As protein: CATSDSMDSDSYEQYF.

This clonotype was seen more than once but under ten times. The chain is built from TRBV29-1 and TRBJ2-1; D is undetermined. The CDR3 length is 12 residues. CDR1 is SQVTM, CDR2 ANQGSEA, per germline. Trimming took 0 bases from V and 6 from J, leaving 6 bases between them. The CDR3 protein is CSVEDSGNEQFF. In DNA, the CDR3 is TGCAGCGTTGAAGATTCGGGCAATGAGCAGTTCTTC.

V gene TRBV3-1 combines with J gene TRBJ2-5, with D possibly matching TRBD2 (5 bases). Per germline, CDR1 LGHDT and CDR2 YNNKEL (reference sequence). Trimming removed 1 base at V and 5 bases at J, with 11 bases between. The CDR3 is 14 residues long. The CDR3 coding sequence is TGTGCCAGCAGCCAAGGGCCGGGGTTGGAGACCCAGTACTTC. It translates to CASSQGPGLETQYF.

The gene calls are TRBV6-5 and TRBJ2-1, with 8 positions matching TRBD2. Unmatched junction bases numbered 12, after V lost 0 bases and J lost 8 bases. Germline V gives CDR1 MNHEY, CDR2 SVGAGI. The CDR3 is 17 residues long. DNA of the CDR3: TGTGCCAGCAGTTACTCAGGGGGGAGCGGGAGAAAGCATGAGCAGTTCTTC. Translation: CASSYSGGSGRKHEQFF.

In this sample, this clonotype turned up a few times. The gene calls are TRBV20-1 and TRBJ2-5, with D hard to call. The CDR3 runs 12 residues. V was clipped by 0 bases and J by 7 bases, with 9 bases between them. Per the germline V gene, CDR1 is DFQATT and CDR2 is SNEGSKA (reference sequence). The CDR3 DNA follows: TGCAGTGCTAGAGAAGGCGGAGCGACCCAGTACTTC. Protein product: CSAREGGATQYF.